The sequence of this T cell receptor beta chain was determined in a study of blood T cell repertoires in COVID-19 (dated by TCRdb to 2018 to 2021). For the wider study: Samples from collaborators originated in the United States, Italy and Spain and spanned both the acute and convalescent phases of COVID-19. The prospective study material was composed of cDNA or gDNA derived from T cells, B-cell-depleted T cells, or PBMCs. Subjects who had been exposed to COVID-19, were actively infected with it, or had recovered from it provided the deeply sampled blood TCRbeta repertoires that made up the dataset. The repertoires were released in a freely available public database intended as a resource for research on the immune response to SARS-CoV-2. Samples were obtained from the ongoing ImmuneRACE study (first 160 participants) and from over a thousand subjects provided by 6 global collaborators. The sample metadata nearly always contained a de-identified subject ID, COVID-19 status, age in years and sex. HLA class I and class II types, where available, came from metadata supplied by the sample provider rather than from assay-based typing.

Overall study results and their limits: The amount of clinical and demographic metadata varied by source and participant and was provided uncurated.

The collaborating institutions used their own protocols to collect whole blood in K2EDTA tubes. For TCRbeta analysis, collaborator samples were shipped as frozen whole blood, as isolated PBMCs, or as DNA extracted from either sample type. Details on this clone: Its cognate antigen has yet to be identified. Qualities for individual bases were not recorded, and no much larger clone is one base off.

The immunoSEQ Assay, a bias-controlled multiplex PCR, was used to amplify TCRbeta CDR3 regions from genomic DNA. The study's processing was this. The number of nucleated cells in each sample was estimated from the amplification of reference gene primers within the assay. Sequence reads were collapsed and filtered to measure the absolute abundance of every unique TCRbeta CDR3 rearrangement. For each sample, productive Simpson clonality was calculated by taking the square root of Simpson's diversity index across productive rearrangements. This immuneACCESS table, as held by TCRdb, lists in-frame sequences with V and J called but not all clones. Of the missing ones, under half trace to an unresolved V gene in checked studies; the others have no known cause. From that table come the V and J calls and clone size; the DNA was used to work out D and trimming. This sample holds 100,000 or so clones; approximately 85% were observed only once. The ten largest clonotypes hold under 2.5% of the sample.

The germline V gene gives CDR1 as SNHLY and CDR2 as FYNNEI. Compared with germline, V lacks 6 bases and J lacks 3 bases; bases without a gene match: 5. From cysteine to phenylalanine, the CDR3 is 15 amino acids long. The read is trimmed to its CDR3 DNA, 45 bases read in frame from base 1. The chain is encoded by TRBV2 joined to TRBJ2-2; 9 junctional bases match TRBD2. The sample comprised peripheral blood. The source is a human donor in a cohort sampled during active COVID-19. The CDR3 amino acid sequence is: CASSLLAGYTGELFF. Here is the DNA: TGTGCCAGCAGCCTACTAGCGGGCTACACCGGGGAGCTGTTTTTT.